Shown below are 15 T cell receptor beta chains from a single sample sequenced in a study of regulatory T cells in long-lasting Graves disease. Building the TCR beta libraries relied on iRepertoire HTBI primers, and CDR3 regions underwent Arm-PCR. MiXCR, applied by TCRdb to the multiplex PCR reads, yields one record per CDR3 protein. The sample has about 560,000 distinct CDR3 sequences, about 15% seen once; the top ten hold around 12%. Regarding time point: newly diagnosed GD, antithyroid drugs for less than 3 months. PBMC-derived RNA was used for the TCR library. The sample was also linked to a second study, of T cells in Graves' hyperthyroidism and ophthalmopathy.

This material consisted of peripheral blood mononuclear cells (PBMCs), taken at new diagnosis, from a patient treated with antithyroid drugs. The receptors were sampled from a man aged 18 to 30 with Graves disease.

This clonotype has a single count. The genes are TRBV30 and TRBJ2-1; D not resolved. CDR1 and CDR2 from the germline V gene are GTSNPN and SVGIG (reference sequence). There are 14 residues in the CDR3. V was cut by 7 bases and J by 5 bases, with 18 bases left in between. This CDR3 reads CASSVTVRDNEQFF. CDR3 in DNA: TGTGCCTCCTCTGTGACCGTTCGAGACAATGAGCAGTTCTTC.

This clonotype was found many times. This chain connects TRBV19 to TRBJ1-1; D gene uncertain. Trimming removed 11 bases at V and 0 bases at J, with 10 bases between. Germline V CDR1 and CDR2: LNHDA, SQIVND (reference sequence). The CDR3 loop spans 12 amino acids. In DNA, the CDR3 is TGTGCCTCCCAGGAGCTGAACACTGAAGCTTTCTTT. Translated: CASQELNTEAFF.

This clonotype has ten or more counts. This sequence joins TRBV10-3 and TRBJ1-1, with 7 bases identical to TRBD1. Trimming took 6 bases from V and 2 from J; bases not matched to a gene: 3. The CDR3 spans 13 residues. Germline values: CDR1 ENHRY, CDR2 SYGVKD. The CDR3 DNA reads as TGTGCCATCAGGGGACAGACAAACACTGAAGCTTTCTTT. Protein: CAIRGQTNTEAFF.

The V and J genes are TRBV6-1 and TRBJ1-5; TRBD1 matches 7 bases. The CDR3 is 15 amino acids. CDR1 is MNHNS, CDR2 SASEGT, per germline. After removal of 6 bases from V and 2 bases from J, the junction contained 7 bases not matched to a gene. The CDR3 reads CASSRDREGNQPQHF. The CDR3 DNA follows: TGTGCCAGCAGCCGAGACAGGGAGGGCAATCAGCCCCAGCATTTT.

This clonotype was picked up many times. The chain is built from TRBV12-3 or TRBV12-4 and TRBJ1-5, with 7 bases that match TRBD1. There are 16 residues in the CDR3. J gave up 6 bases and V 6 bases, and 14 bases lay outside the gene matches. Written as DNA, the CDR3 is TGTGCCAGCAGGAAAGGGCAGGGGGTAGGTGGTCAGCCCCAGCATTTT. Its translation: CASRKGQGVGGQPQHF.

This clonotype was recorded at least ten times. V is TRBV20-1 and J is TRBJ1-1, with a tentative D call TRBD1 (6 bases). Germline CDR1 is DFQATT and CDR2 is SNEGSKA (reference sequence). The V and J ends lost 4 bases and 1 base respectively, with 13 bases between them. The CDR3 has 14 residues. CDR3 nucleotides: TGCAGTGCTAAGTACAGGGCGAGGAACACTGAAGCTTTCTTT. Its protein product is CSAKYRARNTEAFF.

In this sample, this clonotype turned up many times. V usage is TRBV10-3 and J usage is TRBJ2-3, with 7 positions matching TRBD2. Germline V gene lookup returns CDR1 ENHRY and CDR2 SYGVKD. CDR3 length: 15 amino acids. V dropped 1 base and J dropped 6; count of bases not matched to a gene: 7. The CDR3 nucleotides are TGTGCCATCAGTGAGTGGCGGGAGCTAGGGGATACGCAGTATTTT. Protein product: CAISEWRELGDTQYF.

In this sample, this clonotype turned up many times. The CDR3 loop is CSARNRGPGELFF. Here the CDR3 DNA reads TGCAGTGCGCGGAACAGGGGTCCCGGGGAGCTGTTTTTT. The chain recombines TRBV20-1 with TRBJ2-2; 7 bases are a match to TRBD1. The CDR3 runs 13 residues. The J segment lost 6 bases and the V segment lost 6 bases, leaving 7 bases of the junction unmatched. CDR1 and CDR2 (germline): DFQATT, SNEGSKA (reference sequence).

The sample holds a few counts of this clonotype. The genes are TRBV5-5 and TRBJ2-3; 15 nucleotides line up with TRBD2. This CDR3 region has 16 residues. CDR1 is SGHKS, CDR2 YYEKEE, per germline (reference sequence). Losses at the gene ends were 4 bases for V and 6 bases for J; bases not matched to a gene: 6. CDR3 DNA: TGTGCCAGCAGCCCGGGACTAGCGGGAGGAAGTGATACGCAGTATTTT. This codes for CASSPGLAGGSDTQYF.

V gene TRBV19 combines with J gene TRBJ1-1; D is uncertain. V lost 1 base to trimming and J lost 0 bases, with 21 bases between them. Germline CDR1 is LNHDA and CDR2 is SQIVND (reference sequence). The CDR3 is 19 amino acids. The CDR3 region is CASSIGGLGTGVLNTEAFF. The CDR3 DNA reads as TGTGCCAGTAGTATAGGGGGTCTTGGAACTGGAGTCCTGAACACTGAAGCTTTCTTT.

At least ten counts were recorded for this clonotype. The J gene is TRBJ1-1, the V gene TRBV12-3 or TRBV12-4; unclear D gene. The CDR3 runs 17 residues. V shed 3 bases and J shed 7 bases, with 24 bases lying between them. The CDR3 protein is CASSFPILVSRTNEAFF. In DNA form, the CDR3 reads TGTGCCAGCAGTTTTCCGATATTAGTATCCCGAACAAATGAAGCTTTCTTT.

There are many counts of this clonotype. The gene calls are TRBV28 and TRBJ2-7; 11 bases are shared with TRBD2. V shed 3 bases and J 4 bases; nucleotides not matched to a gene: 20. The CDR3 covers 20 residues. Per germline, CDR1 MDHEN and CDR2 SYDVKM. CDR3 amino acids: CASSFMTLAGANADFYEQYF. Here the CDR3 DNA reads TGTGCCAGCAGTTTCATGACACTAGCGGGAGCTAACGCCGATTTTTACGAGCAGTACTTC.

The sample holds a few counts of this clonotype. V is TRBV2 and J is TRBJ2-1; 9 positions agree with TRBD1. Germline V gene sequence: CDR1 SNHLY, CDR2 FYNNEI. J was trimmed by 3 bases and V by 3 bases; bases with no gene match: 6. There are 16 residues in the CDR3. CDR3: CASSDPRQGGYNEQFF. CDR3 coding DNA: TGTGCCAGCAGTGACCCTCGACAGGGGGGCTACAATGAGCAGTTCTTC.

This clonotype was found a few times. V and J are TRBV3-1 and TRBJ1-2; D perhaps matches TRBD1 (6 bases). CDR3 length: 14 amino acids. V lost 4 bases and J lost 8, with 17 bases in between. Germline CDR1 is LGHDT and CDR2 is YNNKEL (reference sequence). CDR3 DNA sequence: TGTGCCAGCAGCCCGTTAGGGACAAGGGGGGGCTACACCTTC. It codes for CASSPLGTRGGYTF.

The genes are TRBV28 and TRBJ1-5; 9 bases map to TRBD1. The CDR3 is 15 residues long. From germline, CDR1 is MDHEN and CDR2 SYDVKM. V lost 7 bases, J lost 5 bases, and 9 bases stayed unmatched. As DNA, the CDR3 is TGTGCCAGCACCGCCGGACAGGGGCCAGATCAGCCCCAGCATTTT. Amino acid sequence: CASTAGQGPDQPQHF.